This T cell receptor (beta chain) was sequenced in a study of spatial heterogeneity in lung cancer. Study details: Follow-up PBMC samples were sequenced when available, at a median of approximately 23 months after resection. Alpha-chain sequences were consistently detected less often than beta-chain sequences.

Time point denoted: blood at routine non-recurrence follow-up after resection. The sequenced material consisted of unsorted whole RNA from tumor, nontumor lung or frozen PBMC. Overall study results and limits: Blood showed ubiquitous tumor TCRs more often at resection than at routine follow-up.

CDR1 SEHNR and CDR2 FQNEAQ come from the germline V gene (reference sequence). The germline V and J ends were trimmed by 5 bases and 0 bases, with 14 bases remaining between them. The CDR3 is made up of 16 amino acids. A single record per CDR3 protein comes from TCRdb applying MiXCR to the 5' RACE reads. The top ten clones hold around 1.9% of a sample with 55,000 to 75,000 distinct CDR3 sequences, roughly 9% of them seen once. A remark on this clonotype: No antigen is known for it.

The specimen comprised PBMCs, sampled at follow-up. The chain combines TRBV7-9 with TRBJ2-1; D is ambiguous. The source of this sequence is a female donor with early-stage non-small cell lung cancer. The CDR3 DNA sequence: TGTGCCAGCAGCCTGACGGTATCTAGCTCCTACAATGAGCAGTTCTTC. It yields the protein CASSLTVSSSYNEQFF.